Shown below are 23 T cell receptor beta chains from a single sample sequenced in a study of CDR3 diversity in severe acne. Each CDR3 protein gets one entry after TCRdb re-called the PCR reads with MiXCR. The data hold about 84,000 distinct CDR3 sequences, with around 53% observed a single time. What was sequenced was blood. The source is a male donor in good health, without acne.

This rearrangement joins TRBV7-9 to TRBJ2-7; the D gene is possibly TRBD2 (6 bases). CDR1 and CDR2 from the germline V gene are SEHNR and FQNEAQ (reference sequence). The CDR3 loop spans 13 amino acids. The V and J ends lost 7 bases and 2 bases respectively, with 12 bases between them. CDR3: CASTAGRTYEQYF. The CDR3 coding sequence is TGTGCCAGCACGGCGGGGAGAACCTACGAGCAGTACTTC.

J is TRBJ1-4 and V is TRBV6-7; TRBD1 is a possible D gene (6 bases). TRBV6-7 has ORF status, its function being uncertain. This CDR3 has 13 amino acids. Trimming stripped 5 bases from V and 7 bases from J, with 11 bases between. The CDR3 here is CASSPGAAEKLFF. CDR3 DNA sequence: TGTGCCAGCAGTCCGGGGGCGGCTGAAAAACTGTTTTTT.

CDR3 residues: CASSLEQGAWRETQYF. The CDR3, as DNA: TGCGCCAGCAGCTTGGAACAGGGGGCATGGAGGGAGACCCAGTACTTC. The chain combines TRBV5-1 with TRBJ2-5; 9 nucleotides align to TRBD1. The J segment lost 5 bases and the V segment lost 0 bases, leaving 8 bases of the junction unmatched. Germline V gene lookup returns CDR1 SGHRS and CDR2 YFSETQ. The CDR3 covers 16 residues.

This clonotype has only a few counts. This sequence joins TRBV2 and TRBJ1-2; D is ambiguous. Germline values: CDR1 SNHLY, CDR2 FYNNEI. This CDR3 is 13 amino acids long. V was clipped by 3 bases and J by 4 bases, with 9 bases between them. DNA of the CDR3: TGTGCCAGCAGTGATGACAAGATCTATGGCTACACCTTC. Its translation: CASSDDKIYGYTF.

The chain combines TRBV2 with TRBJ1-2; D perhaps matches TRBD1 (5 bases). The CDR3 consists of 12 residues. The V and J ends lost 8 bases and 8 bases respectively, with 15 bases between them. The germline CDR1 and CDR2 sequences are SNHLY and FYNNEI. The CDR3, as DNA: TGTGCCAGCGGATACCAGGGTGTGGGCTACACCTTC. This sequence encodes CASGYQGVGYTF.

This clonotype was detected only a few times. V and J are TRBV10-3 and TRBJ2-7; TRBD1 might be the D (7 bases). V was cut by 2 bases and J by 1 base, with 12 bases left in between. This CDR3 is 15 amino acids long. Germline values: CDR1 ENHRY, CDR2 SYGVKD. This chain's CDR3 is CAISERQGGSYEQYF. CDR3 coding DNA: TGTGCCATCAGTGAGCGACAGGGAGGATCCTACGAGCAGTACTTC.

This chain links TRBV9 with TRBJ2-1, with TRBD1 matching 10 bases. V was clipped by 3 bases and J by 1 base; unmatched bases: 7. CDR1 is SGDLS and CDR2 is YYNGEE in the germline V gene. The CDR3 is made up of 17 amino acids. The CDR3 is CASSADRGQGSYNEQFF. The CDR3 region has the DNA TGTGCCAGCAGCGCCGACAGGGGACAGGGGTCCTACAATGAGCAGTTCTTC. The variable domain in full, with the rest retrieved from reference TRBV9 and TRBJ2-1, is DSGVTQTPKHLITATGQRVTLRCSPRSGDLSVYWYQQSLDQGLQFLIQYYNGEERAKGNILERFSAQQFPDLHSELNLSSLELGDSALYFCASSADRGQGSYNEQFFGPGTRLTVL.

This clonotype was observed many times. The J gene is TRBJ2-5, the V gene TRBV20-1; TRBD2 agrees at 12 bases. CDR1 and CDR2 (germline): DFQATT, SNEGSKA (reference sequence). The trim removed 1 base at V and 5 bases at J, leaving 11 bases unmatched. CDR3 length: 17 amino acids. The CDR3 protein is CSARVQLAGGPWETQYF. CDR3 bases: TGCAGTGCTAGAGTCCAGCTAGCGGGAGGGCCTTGGGAGACCCAGTACTTC.

V usage is TRBV6-5 and J usage is TRBJ2-7, with D possibly matching TRBD2 (5 bases). This CDR3 has 16 amino acids. The V gene's germline CDR1 is MNHEY and CDR2 SVGAGI. Trimming pared 2 bases from V and 0 bases from J, leaving 14 bases between. DNA of the CDR3: TGTGCCAGCAGTTACCTCAGTGGAGGAATCTCCTACGAGCAGTACTTC. Translated: CASSYLSGGISYEQYF.

V gene TRBV7-3 combines with J gene TRBJ2-3; TRBD2 agrees at 8 bases. Losses at the gene ends were 6 bases for V and 8 bases for J; bases not matched to a gene: 16. Germline values: CDR1 SGHTA, CDR2 FQGTGA. This CDR3 contains 16 residues. The CDR3 DNA reads TGTGCCAGCAGACCCAGCGGGGGATATTTGAATGGTACGCAGTATTTT. Translation gives CASRPSGGYLNGTQYF.

The chain has TRBV7-9 and TRBJ1-6; unclear D gene. CDR1 and CDR2 from the germline V gene are SEHNR and FQNEAQ (reference sequence). The CDR3 extends over 18 amino acids. Trimming left V 5 bases short and J 6 bases short, with 23 bases between. CDR3 DNA: TGTGCCAGCAGCCCTAAACCTCTTGGACGGAACTCTAATTCACCCCTCCACTTT. It yields the protein CASSPKPLGRNSNSPLHF.

This clonotype has at least ten counts. DNA for the CDR3: TGCGCCAGCAGCCAAGTTATCGGGGAGCTGTTTTTT. It specifies CASSQVIGELFF. The chain combines TRBV4-1 with TRBJ2-2; the D is unclear. CDR3 length: 12 residues. The germline CDR1 and CDR2 sequences are MGHRA and YSYEKL. Trimming stripped 1 base from V and 7 bases from J, with 4 bases between.

The gene calls are TRBV11-3 and TRBJ2-5, with 8 bases matching TRBD2. J lost 3 bases, V lost 0 bases, and 6 bases had no gene match. Germline values: CDR1 SGHNT, CDR2 YENEEA. The CDR3 spans 16 residues. The CDR3 DNA sequence: TGTGCCAGCAGCTTAGACAGTAGCGGGATTGAAGAGACCCAGTACTTC. Amino acid sequence: CASSLDSSGIEETQYF.

V and J are TRBV5-5 and TRBJ1-1, with a weak D call TRBD1 (6 bases). The CDR3 runs to 12 residues. CDR1 and CDR2 from the germline V gene are SGHKS and YYEKEE (reference sequence). Trimming cost V 2 bases and J 9 bases, with 11 bases left between them. The CDR3 loop is CASSLARGQAFF. The CDR3 bases are TGTGCCAGCAGCTTAGCTCGGGGGCAAGCTTTCTTT.

The genes are TRBV7-2 and TRBJ2-7, with a possible D match to TRBD1 (6 bases). CDR3 size: 13 residues. V dropped 4 bases and J dropped 6 bases, with 13 bases sitting between them. CDR1 is SGHTA, CDR2 FQGNSA, per germline. This chain's CDR3 is CASSSDVGGEQYF. The CDR3 bases are TGTGCCAGCAGCTCCGACGTAGGGGGCGAGCAGTACTTC.

This clonotype was seen at least ten times. A much larger clone lies one base from this, so it may be a read error. This CDR3 is missing its conserved last phenylalanine or tryptophan, likely due to a read error. The gene calls are TRBV6-1 and TRBJ2-1; 8 bases line up with TRBD2. The CDR3 runs 15 residues. Germline assignment: CDR1 MNHNS and CDR2 SASEGT. Trimming removed 4 bases from V and 2 bases from J; junction bases left unmatched: 4. The CDR3 protein is CASSGTGGPYNEQFS. The CDR3 DNA reads as TGTGCCAGCAGTGGAACGGGAGGGCCCTACAATGAGCAGTTCTCC.

In regard to this clonotype: This clone may be a read error of a much larger clone one base away. V gene TRBV7-9 combines with J gene TRBJ1-6; 8 bases are a match to TRBD1. The CDR3 consists of 16 residues. The V gene's germline CDR1 is SEHNR and CDR2 FQNEAQ (reference sequence). The V segment lost 5 bases and the J segment 7 bases; nucleotides outside the gene matches: 10. The CDR3 nucleotides are TGTGCCAGCAGCCCTGGCGACAGGGGAAGCAATTCACCCCTCCACTTT. It encodes CASSPGDRGSNSPLHF.

There are many counts of this clonotype. CDR3 sequence (DNA): TGTGCCAGTGCCCAACAAACAGGGCTGAACACTGAAGCTTTCTTT. This gives the protein CASAQQTGLNTEAFF. This sequence joins TRBV19 and TRBJ1-1, with D perhaps TRBD1 (6 bases). In germline, CDR1 is LNHDA, CDR2 SQIVND (reference sequence). V lost 8 bases and J lost 0, with 16 bases in between. The CDR3 is 15 amino acids.

The rearrangement joins TRBV7-9 to TRBJ2-6; TRBD2 is a possible D gene (5 bases). This CDR3 contains 15 residues. Germline V CDR1 and CDR2: SEHNR, FQNEAQ (reference sequence). V dropped 4 bases and J dropped 1 base, with 8 bases sitting between them. The CDR3 region has the DNA TGTGCCAGCAGCTCCGGGGTATCTGGGGCCAACGTCCTGACTTTC. Its protein is CASSSGVSGANVLTF.

The chain uses TRBV12-3 or TRBV12-4 and TRBJ1-1, with 8 bases matching TRBD1. V shed 6 bases and J 1 base; nucleotides not matched to a gene: 13. The CDR3 runs to 17 residues. In DNA form, the CDR3 reads TGTGCCAGCAGGGCTGACAGGGGCATGGGGAAGAACACTGAAGCTTTCTTT. Its protein is CASRADRGMGKNTEAFF.

This chain connects TRBV20-1 to TRBJ2-7; D remains unclear. Trimming pared 6 bases from V and 3 bases from J, leaving 15 bases between. The CDR3 has 13 residues. CDR1 and CDR2 from the germline V gene are DFQATT and SNEGSKA (reference sequence). The CDR3 here is CSAWGSKDYEQYF. CDR3 coding DNA: TGCAGTGCCTGGGGATCAAAAGACTACGAGCAGTACTTC.

CDR3 sequence: CASSLVVAGELFF. The CDR3 DNA reads as TGCGCCAGCAGCTTGGTTGTAGCCGGGGAGCTGTTTTTT. The chain is built from TRBV5-1 and TRBJ2-2; D remains unclear. CDR3 length: 13 amino acids. The germline V and J ends were trimmed by 0 bases and 6 bases, with 6 bases remaining between them. CDR1 and CDR2 from the germline V gene are SGHRS and YFSETQ.

This clonotype was seen many times. The chain uses TRBV7-8 and TRBJ2-7, with D possibly TRBD2 on 5 matching bases. Deletions cut 1 base from V and 2 bases from J, with 12 bases between. The germline V gene encodes CDR1 SGHVS and CDR2 FQNEAQ. This CDR3 region has 15 residues. The CDR3 sequence is CASSLETGFTYEQYF. The CDR3 DNA follows: TGTGCCAGCAGCTTAGAGACGGGATTTACCTACGAGCAGTACTTC.